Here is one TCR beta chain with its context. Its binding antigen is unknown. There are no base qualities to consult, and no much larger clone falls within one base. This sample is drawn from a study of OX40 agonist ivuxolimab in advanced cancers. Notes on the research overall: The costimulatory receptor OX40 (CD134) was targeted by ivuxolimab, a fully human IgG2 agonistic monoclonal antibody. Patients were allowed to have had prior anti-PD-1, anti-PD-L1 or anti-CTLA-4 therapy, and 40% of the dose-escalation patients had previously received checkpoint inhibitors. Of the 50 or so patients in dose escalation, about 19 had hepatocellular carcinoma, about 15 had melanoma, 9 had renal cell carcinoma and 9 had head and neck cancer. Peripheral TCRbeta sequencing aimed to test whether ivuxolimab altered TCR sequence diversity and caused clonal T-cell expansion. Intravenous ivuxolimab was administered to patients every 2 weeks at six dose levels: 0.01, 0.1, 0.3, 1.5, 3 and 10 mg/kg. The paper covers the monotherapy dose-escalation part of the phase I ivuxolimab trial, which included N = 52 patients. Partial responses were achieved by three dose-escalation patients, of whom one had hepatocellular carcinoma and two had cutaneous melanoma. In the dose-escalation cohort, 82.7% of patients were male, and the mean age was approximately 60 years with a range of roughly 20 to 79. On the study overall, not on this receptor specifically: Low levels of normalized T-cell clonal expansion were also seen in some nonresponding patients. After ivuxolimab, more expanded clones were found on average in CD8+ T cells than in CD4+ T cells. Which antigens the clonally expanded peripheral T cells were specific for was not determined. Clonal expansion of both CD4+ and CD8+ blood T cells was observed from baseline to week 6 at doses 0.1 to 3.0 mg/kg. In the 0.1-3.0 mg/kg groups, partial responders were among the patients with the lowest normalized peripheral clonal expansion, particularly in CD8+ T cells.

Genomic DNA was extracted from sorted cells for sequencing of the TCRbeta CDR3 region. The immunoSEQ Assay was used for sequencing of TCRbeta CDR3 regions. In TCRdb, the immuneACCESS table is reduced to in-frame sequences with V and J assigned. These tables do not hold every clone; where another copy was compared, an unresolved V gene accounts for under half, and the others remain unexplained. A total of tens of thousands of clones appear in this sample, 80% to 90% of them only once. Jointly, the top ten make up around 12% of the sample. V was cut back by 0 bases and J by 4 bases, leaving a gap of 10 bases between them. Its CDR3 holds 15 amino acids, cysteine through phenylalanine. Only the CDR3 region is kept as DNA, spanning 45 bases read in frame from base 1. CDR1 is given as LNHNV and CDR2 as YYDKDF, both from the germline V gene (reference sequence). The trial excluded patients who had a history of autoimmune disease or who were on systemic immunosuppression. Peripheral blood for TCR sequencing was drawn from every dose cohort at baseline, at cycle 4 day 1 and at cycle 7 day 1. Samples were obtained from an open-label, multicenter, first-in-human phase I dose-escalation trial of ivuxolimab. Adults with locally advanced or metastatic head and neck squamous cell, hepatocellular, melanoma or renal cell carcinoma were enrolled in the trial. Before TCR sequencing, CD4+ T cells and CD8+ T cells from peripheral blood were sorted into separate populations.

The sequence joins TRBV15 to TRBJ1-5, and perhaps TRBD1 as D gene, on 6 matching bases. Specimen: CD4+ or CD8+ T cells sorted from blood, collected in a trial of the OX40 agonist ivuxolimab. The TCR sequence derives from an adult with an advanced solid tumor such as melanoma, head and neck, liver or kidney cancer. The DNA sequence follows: TGTGCCACCAGCAGAGATTTAGGGGGTAATCAGCCCCAGCATTTT. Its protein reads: CATSRDLGGNQPQHF. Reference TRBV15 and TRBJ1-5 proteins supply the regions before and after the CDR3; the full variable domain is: DAMVIQNPRYQVTQFGKPVTLSCSQTLNHNVMYWYQQKSSQAPKLLFHYYDKDFNNEADTPDNFQSRRPNTSFCFLDIRSPGLGDTAMYLCATSRDLGGNQPQHFGDGTRLSIL.